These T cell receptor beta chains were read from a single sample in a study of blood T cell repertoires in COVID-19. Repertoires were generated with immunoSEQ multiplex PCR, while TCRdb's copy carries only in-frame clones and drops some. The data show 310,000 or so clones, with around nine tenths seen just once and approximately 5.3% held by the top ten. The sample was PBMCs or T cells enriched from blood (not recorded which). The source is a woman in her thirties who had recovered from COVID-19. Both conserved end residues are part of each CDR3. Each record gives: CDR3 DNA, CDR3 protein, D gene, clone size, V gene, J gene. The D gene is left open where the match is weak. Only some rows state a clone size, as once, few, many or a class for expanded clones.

CDR3nt: TGTGCCAGCAGTCTCGAAGGGGCTGGCGCCTACAATGAGCAGTTCTTC; CDR3aa: CASSLEGAGAYNEQFF; d_gene: -; abundance: -; v_gene: TRBV5-6; j_gene: TRBJ2-1
CDR3nt: TGTGCCAGCAGCCAAGCCGAGGGTTTGTATTCTGGAAACACCATATATTTT; CDR3aa: CASSQAEGLYSGNTIYF; d_gene: -; abundance: -; v_gene: TRBV3-1/TRBV3-2; j_gene: TRBJ1-3
CDR3nt: TGTGCCAGCAGCCTCGGACAGCCAGTAGCTTTCTTT; CDR3aa: CASSLGQPVAFF; d_gene: -; abundance: -; v_gene: TRBV5-5; j_gene: TRBJ1-1
CDR3nt: TGTGCCAGCAGGAAACAGGGGGCGCATGGCTACACCTTC; CDR3aa: CASRKQGAHGYTF; d_gene: TRBD1; abundance: -; v_gene: TRBV5-6; j_gene: TRBJ1-2
CDR3nt: TGTGCCAGCAGCCAAGGAGGTGGCTACACCTTC; CDR3aa: CASSQGGGYTF; d_gene: -; abundance: -; v_gene: TRBV3-1/TRBV3-2; j_gene: TRBJ1-2
CDR3nt: TGCGCCAGCAGCTTTTCGGGGGGAGCTAACTATGGCTACACCTTC; CDR3aa: CASSFSGGANYGYTF; d_gene: -; abundance: -; v_gene: TRBV5-1; j_gene: TRBJ1-2
CDR3nt: TGTGCCCACGGGGGGGGCCGCGAGGAGCAGTTCTTC; CDR3aa: CAHGGGREEQFF; d_gene: TRBD2; abundance: -; v_gene: TRBV2; j_gene: TRBJ2-1
CDR3nt: TGTGCCAGCAGCTTAAACCGGGGGGGCGGGACAGATACGCAGTATTTT; CDR3aa: CASSLNRGGGTDTQYF; d_gene: TRBD2; abundance: -; v_gene: TRBV11-3; j_gene: TRBJ2-3
CDR3nt: TGTGCCAGCAGCTTATCCCGGCGGGGGCGGGGTTCAGATACGCAGTATTTT; CDR3aa: CASSLSRRGRGSDTQYF; d_gene: -; abundance: -; v_gene: TRBV11-2; j_gene: TRBJ2-3
CDR3nt: TGTGCCAGCAGCTTAGAGGGACAGTATCAAGAGACCCAGTACTTC; CDR3aa: CASSLEGQYQETQYF; d_gene: TRBD1; abundance: -; v_gene: TRBV7-4; j_gene: TRBJ2-5
CDR3nt: TGTGCCAGCTCACCACGGAGGGCAACTAATGAAAAACTGTTTTTT; CDR3aa: CASSPRRATNEKLFF; d_gene: -; abundance: -; v_gene: TRBV18; j_gene: TRBJ1-4
CDR3nt: TGTGCCAGCAGCTCGCCCGGGACTAGCGGGGGGGCTCGGAAGACCCAGTACTTC; CDR3aa: CASSSPGTSGGARKTQYF; d_gene: TRBD2; abundance: -; v_gene: TRBV7-2; j_gene: TRBJ2-5
CDR3nt: TGTGCCAGCAGCTTTGTGGGGAGGGGTGGCTACACCTTC; CDR3aa: CASSFVGRGGYTF; d_gene: -; abundance: -; v_gene: TRBV5-4; j_gene: TRBJ1-2
CDR3nt: TGTGCCAGTAGTATGGAGCGGGGGGCCACAGATACGCAGTATTTT; CDR3aa: CASSMERGATDTQYF; d_gene: TRBD2; abundance: -; v_gene: TRBV19; j_gene: TRBJ2-3
CDR3nt: TGTGCCAGCAGCCAGGACCAAGGGAGTAGCACTGAAGCTTTCTTT; CDR3aa: CASSQDQGSSTEAFF; d_gene: -; abundance: -; v_gene: TRBV4-2; j_gene: TRBJ1-1
CDR3nt: TGTGCCAGCAGCCCACAAGGAACAGGCCATGGCTACACCTTC; CDR3aa: CASSPQGTGHGYTF; d_gene: -; abundance: few; v_gene: TRBV7-9; j_gene: TRBJ1-2
CDR3nt: TGCGCCAGCAGCATAACCGGGACTCCGAACACCGGGGAGCTGTTTTTT; CDR3aa: CASSITGTPNTGELFF; d_gene: -; abundance: -; v_gene: TRBV5-1; j_gene: TRBJ2-2
CDR3nt: TGCGCCAGCAGCCAAATCAGGGGTCCGCCCCAGCATTTT; CDR3aa: CASSQIRGPPQHF; d_gene: -; abundance: -; v_gene: TRBV4-1; j_gene: TRBJ1-5
CDR3nt: TGTGCCAGCAGCGCTGGGGGACGGGAGGGAGAGACCCAGTACTTC; CDR3aa: CASSAGGREGETQYF; d_gene: TRBD2; abundance: few; v_gene: TRBV7-8; j_gene: TRBJ2-5
CDR3nt: TGTGCCAGCTCACGAAGGCAGGGCTCCTCTGGGGCCAACGTCCTGACTTTC; CDR3aa: CASSRRQGSSGANVLTF; d_gene: -; abundance: -; v_gene: TRBV18; j_gene: TRBJ2-6
CDR3nt: TGTGCTAGCAGCCCCATCCTAGCGGGGGACCACAATGAGCAGTTCTTC; CDR3aa: CASSPILAGDHNEQFF; d_gene: TRBD2; abundance: few; v_gene: TRBV7-7; j_gene: TRBJ2-1
CDR3nt: TGCAGCGTTATAGCGGGACGGCATAACTATGGCTACACCTTC; CDR3aa: CSVIAGRHNYGYTF; d_gene: -; abundance: few; v_gene: TRBV29-1; j_gene: TRBJ1-2
CDR3nt: TGTGCCAGCAGCCGCCCTGGACAGGTCTATGGCTACACCTTC; CDR3aa: CASSRPGQVYGYTF; d_gene: TRBD1; abundance: -; v_gene: TRBV13; j_gene: TRBJ1-2
CDR3nt: TGTGCCAGCAGCGTAGGGCCTAGCGGGGAGCATGAGCAGTTCTTC; CDR3aa: CASSVGPSGEHEQFF; d_gene: TRBD2; abundance: once; v_gene: TRBV9; j_gene: TRBJ2-1
CDR3nt: TGTGCCAGCGGCCTGGAGGGGAGGTATGGCTACACCTTC; CDR3aa: CASGLEGRYGYTF; d_gene: -; abundance: -; v_gene: TRBV6-5; j_gene: TRBJ1-2
CDR3nt: TGTGCCAGCCACACTCAAGGAGACACTGAAGCTTTCTTT; CDR3aa: CASHTQGDTEAFF; d_gene: -; abundance: -; v_gene: TRBV12-3/TRBV12-4; j_gene: TRBJ1-1
CDR3nt: TGTGCCAGCAGCTCCGACAGGGGTAGCAATCAGCCCCAGCATTTT; CDR3aa: CASSSDRGSNQPQHF; d_gene: TRBD1; abundance: -; v_gene: TRBV5-5; j_gene: TRBJ1-5
CDR3nt: TGCAGTGCTAGTTCGGCGCGGGGAGTCACTGAAGCTTTCTTT; CDR3aa: CSASSARGVTEAFF; d_gene: -; abundance: -; v_gene: TRBV20-1; j_gene: TRBJ1-1
CDR3nt: TGTGCCAGCAGCGCGGGGGGTGTGAAAGGGTCGGGTGGCTACACCTTC; CDR3aa: CASSAGGVKGSGGYTF; d_gene: -; abundance: -; v_gene: TRBV9; j_gene: TRBJ1-2
CDR3nt: TGTGCCAGCAGCTTAACCCGGGACCCGGGGGTCCCCCTCCACTTT; CDR3aa: CASSLTRDPGVPLHF; d_gene: -; abundance: -; v_gene: TRBV11-1; j_gene: TRBJ1-6
CDR3nt: TGTGCCAGCAGCTTAGGGGGTCAGGGAAACACTGAAGCTTTCTTT; CDR3aa: CASSLGGQGNTEAFF; d_gene: -; abundance: -; v_gene: TRBV7-9; j_gene: TRBJ1-1
CDR3nt: TGTGCCAGCAGCTTGTTAGGGGGCGACACTGAAGCTTTCTTT; CDR3aa: CASSLLGGDTEAFF; d_gene: TRBD1; abundance: -; v_gene: TRBV5-8; j_gene: TRBJ1-1
CDR3nt: TGTGCCAGCAGTGAATGGGGGGTTTCGAACTATGGCTACACCTTC; CDR3aa: CASSEWGVSNYGYTF; d_gene: -; abundance: -; v_gene: TRBV6-1; j_gene: TRBJ1-2
CDR3nt: TGTGCCAGCAGTGAAGCGCTGTTCGGCACTGAAGCTTTCTTT; CDR3aa: CASSEALFGTEAFF; d_gene: -; abundance: -; v_gene: TRBV2; j_gene: TRBJ1-1
CDR3nt: TGTGCCAGCAGCATCATATACCGCCAGCGGGGGACCTACAATGAGCAGTTCTTC; CDR3aa: CASSIIYRQRGTYNEQFF; d_gene: TRBD2; abundance: -; v_gene: TRBV11-2; j_gene: TRBJ2-1
CDR3nt: TGTGCCAGCAGTTGGGGGGGCATCACTGAAGCTTTCTTT; CDR3aa: CASSWGGITEAFF; d_gene: -; abundance: -; v_gene: TRBV12-3/TRBV12-4; j_gene: TRBJ1-1
CDR3nt: TGTGCCAGCAGTTTGGGCAGGGATCGGTACTTC; CDR3aa: CASSLGRDRYF; d_gene: -; abundance: -; v_gene: TRBV12-3/TRBV12-4; j_gene: TRBJ2-7
CDR3nt: TGTGCCAGCGGGGGCAACAGGGTGGATAACACCGGGGAGCTGTTTTTT; CDR3aa: CASGGNRVDNTGELFF; d_gene: -; abundance: -; v_gene: TRBV2; j_gene: TRBJ2-2
CDR3nt: TGTGCCAGCAGCGTAGCAATAGACTCTGGAAACACCATATATTTT; CDR3aa: CASSVAIDSGNTIYF; d_gene: -; abundance: once; v_gene: TRBV9; j_gene: TRBJ1-3
CDR3nt: TGTGCCAGCAGCCCCGGACTAGTCTTCCCCTACGAGCAGTACTTC; CDR3aa: CASSPGLVFPYEQYF; d_gene: TRBD2; abundance: -; v_gene: TRBV5-5; j_gene: TRBJ2-7
CDR3nt: TGTGCCATCAGTGCCAGACAGGGGATGCGGGAGACCCAGTACTTC; CDR3aa: CAISARQGMRETQYF; d_gene: TRBD1; abundance: -; v_gene: TRBV10-3; j_gene: TRBJ2-5
CDR3nt: TGTGCCAGCAGGTTAATACAGGGTACCGACACTGAAGCTTTCTTT; CDR3aa: CASRLIQGTDTEAFF; d_gene: -; abundance: -; v_gene: TRBV27; j_gene: TRBJ1-1
CDR3nt: TGCGCCAGTGGACAGGGGGTTACTAATGAAAAACTGTTTTTT; CDR3aa: CASGQGVTNEKLFF; d_gene: TRBD1; abundance: few; v_gene: TRBV5-1; j_gene: TRBJ1-4